This TCR beta chain was documented in a study of shared T cell receptors in the human thymus (dated by TCRdb to about 2021). About the full investigation: The study examined how self-reactive, shared T-cell receptor alpha chains are generated in the human thymus.

V trim: 2 bases; J trim: 5 bases; unmatched bases: 12. The germline V gene encodes CDR1 MNHNS and CDR2 SASEGT. CDR3 length: 17 amino acids, cysteine to phenylalanine. Just CDR3 DNA is preserved here, 51 bases in frame from base 1. Library preparation used the immunoSEQ multiplex PCR assay. What TCRdb holds here is the immuneACCESS table cut down to in-frame rearrangements. Part of the clones is not present; checked against another copy, under half of the missing clones reflect an unresolved V gene, and the others are unexplained. This sample gives 600,000 or so clones in total; about 90% of them show up just once. In total, the top ten clones hold roughly 0.0094% of the sample. In the case of this clone: Its antigen target is currently unknown. One base away there is no much larger clone; base qualities are not given.

This sample was shared with a second study, whose subject was human thymus T cells. Taken from the second paper: Donors were immunologically healthy infants undergoing open corrective cardiac surgery for congenital heart defects in Finland. Thymus tissue was collected as surgical resects that were removed during corrective cardiac surgery. Usage of V and J gene segments appeared to be biased in both the thymic and the peripheral blood repertoires. The related research reported highly overlapping thymic TCR repertoires among unrelated individuals. TCR alpha and beta repertoires from roughly eight infant thymus samples and a few related peripheral blood samples were characterized in the study. The cohort included six male and a couple of female infants, with donor ages spanning 7 to 244 days. After being mechanically released from the tissue, thymocytes were kept at -70 degrees C in pellets of roughly 8.5-34 million cells. Genomic DNA was extracted from frozen cell pellets with a QIAsymphony instrument. The immunoSEQ multiplex PCR assay was used to amplify the TCRB and TCRAD loci from a standardized amount of quality-controlled genomic DNA. The amplicons covered the V(D)J region and were long enough to include the CDR3 and to identify the V and J genes. Through the commercial immunoSEQ service, the amplicons were sequenced on an Illumina platform. Corrections for primer bias and sequencing errors followed previously described methods, while TCRAD and TCRB definitions were based on the IMGT database. The repertoires were analysed using immunoSEQ Analyzer 3.0 and VDJTools for basic statistics, V/J segment usage, diversity estimates, rarefaction and pairwise overlap. Chao1, ChaoE, Efron-Thisted, Shannon and inverse Simpson indices were used to estimate diversity, which was also estimated on datasets down-sampled to the smallest sample. For repertoire overlap, CDR3 nucleotide sequence, V gene and J gene had to match strictly, and clustering was done by Jaccard-based multidimensional scaling. On average, approximately 860,000 unique TCRB clonotypes were obtained from thymus samples, compared with 75,000 to 90,000 from blood samples.

The chain employs TRBV6-1 and TRBJ2-1, and TRBD2 matches 7 of the central bases. Material for sequencing was thymocytes. This TCR was recovered from a boy under two years old with a congenital heart defect. Donor details come from another sample of the same person, matched by shared clones. The CDR3 has the sequence CASSERMGLAENNEQFF. The base sequence is TGTGCCAGCAGTGAACGAATGGGGCTAGCGGAAAACAATGAGCAGTTCTTC.